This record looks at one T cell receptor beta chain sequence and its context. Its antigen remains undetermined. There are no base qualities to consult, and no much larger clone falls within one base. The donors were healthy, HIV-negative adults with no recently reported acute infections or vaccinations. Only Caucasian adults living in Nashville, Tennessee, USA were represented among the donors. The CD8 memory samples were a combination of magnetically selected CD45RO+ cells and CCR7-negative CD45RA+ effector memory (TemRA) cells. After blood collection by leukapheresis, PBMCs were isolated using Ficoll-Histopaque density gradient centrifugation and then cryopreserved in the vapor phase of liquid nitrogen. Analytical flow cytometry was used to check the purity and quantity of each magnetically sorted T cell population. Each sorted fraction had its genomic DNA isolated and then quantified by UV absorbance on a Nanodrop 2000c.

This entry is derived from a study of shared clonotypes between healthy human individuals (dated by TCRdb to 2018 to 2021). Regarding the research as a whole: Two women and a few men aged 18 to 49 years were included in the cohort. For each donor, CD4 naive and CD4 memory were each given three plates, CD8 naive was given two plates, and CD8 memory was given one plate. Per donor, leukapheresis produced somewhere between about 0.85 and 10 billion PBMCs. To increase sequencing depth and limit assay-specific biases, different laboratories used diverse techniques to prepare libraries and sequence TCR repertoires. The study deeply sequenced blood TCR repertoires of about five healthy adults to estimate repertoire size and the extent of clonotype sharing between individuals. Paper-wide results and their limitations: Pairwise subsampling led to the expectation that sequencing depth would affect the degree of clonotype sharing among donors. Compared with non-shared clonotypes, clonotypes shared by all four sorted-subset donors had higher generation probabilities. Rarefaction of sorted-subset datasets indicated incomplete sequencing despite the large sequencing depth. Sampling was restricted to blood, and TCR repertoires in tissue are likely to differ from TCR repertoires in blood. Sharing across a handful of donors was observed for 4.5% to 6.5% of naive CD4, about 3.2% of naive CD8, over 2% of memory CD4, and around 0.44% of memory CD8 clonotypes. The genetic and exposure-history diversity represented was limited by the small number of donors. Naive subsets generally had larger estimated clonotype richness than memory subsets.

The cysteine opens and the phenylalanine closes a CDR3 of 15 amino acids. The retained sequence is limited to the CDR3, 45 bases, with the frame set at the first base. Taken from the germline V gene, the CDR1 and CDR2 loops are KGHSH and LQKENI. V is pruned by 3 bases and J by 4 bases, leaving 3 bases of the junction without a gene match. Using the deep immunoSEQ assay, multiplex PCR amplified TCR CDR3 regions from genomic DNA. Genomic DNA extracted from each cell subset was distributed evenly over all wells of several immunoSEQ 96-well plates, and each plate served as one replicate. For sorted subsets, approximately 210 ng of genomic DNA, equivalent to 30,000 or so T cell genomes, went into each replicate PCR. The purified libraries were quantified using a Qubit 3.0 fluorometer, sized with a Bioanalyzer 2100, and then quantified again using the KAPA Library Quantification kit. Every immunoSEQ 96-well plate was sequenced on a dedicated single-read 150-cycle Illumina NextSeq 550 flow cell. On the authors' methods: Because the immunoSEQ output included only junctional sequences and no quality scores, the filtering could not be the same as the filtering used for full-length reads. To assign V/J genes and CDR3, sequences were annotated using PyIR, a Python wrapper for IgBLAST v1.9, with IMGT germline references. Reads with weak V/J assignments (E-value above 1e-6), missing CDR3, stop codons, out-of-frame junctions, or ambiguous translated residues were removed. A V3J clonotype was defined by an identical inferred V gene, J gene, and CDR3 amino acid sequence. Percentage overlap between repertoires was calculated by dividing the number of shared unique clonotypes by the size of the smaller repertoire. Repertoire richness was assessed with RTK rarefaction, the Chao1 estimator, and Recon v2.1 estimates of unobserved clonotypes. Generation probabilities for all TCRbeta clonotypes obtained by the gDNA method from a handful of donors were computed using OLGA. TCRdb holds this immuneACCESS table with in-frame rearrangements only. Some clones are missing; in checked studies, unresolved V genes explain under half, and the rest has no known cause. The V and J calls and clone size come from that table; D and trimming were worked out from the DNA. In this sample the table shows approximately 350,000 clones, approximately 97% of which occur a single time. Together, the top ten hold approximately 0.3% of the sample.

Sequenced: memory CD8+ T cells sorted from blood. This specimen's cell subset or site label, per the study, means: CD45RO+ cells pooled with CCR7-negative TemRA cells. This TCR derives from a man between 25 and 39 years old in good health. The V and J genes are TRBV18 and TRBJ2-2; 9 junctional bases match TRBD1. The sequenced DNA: TGTGCCAGCTCACCTGGGACAGGGATCACCGGGGAGCTGTTTTTT. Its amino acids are CASSPGTGITGELFF. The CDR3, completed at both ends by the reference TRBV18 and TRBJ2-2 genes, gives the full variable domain NAGVMQNPRHLVRRRGQEARLRCSPMKGHSHVYWYRQLPEEGLKFMVYLQKENIIDESGMPKERFSAEFPKEGPSILRIQQVVRGDSAAYFCASSPGTGITGELFFGEGSRLTVL.